Here is one TCR beta chain with its context. The source of the sample is a study of blood T cell repertoires in COVID-19. Germline V CDR1 and CDR2: MDHEN, SYDVKM. The CDR3 has 15 amino acids. V shed 6 bases and J 4 bases; nucleotides not matched to a gene: 9. Assay used: immunoSEQ multiplex PCR; TCRdb lists only in-frame clones, some missing. The sample lists a few hundred thousand clones, around 87% occurring once. Sequenced: peripheral blood. This TCR derives from a woman aged 45-65 years who had recovered from COVID-19. The chain recombines TRBV28 with TRBJ2-1; TRBD1 matches at 7 bases. CDR3 DNA sequence: TGTGCCAGCAGGCCACAGGGGAGTCCTTACAATGAGCAGTTCTTC. Its translation is CASRPQGSPYNEQFF.